This TCR beta chain was sequenced for a study of beta chain features in type 1 diabetes. On the study more broadly: Examination of sorted cells across all samples involved over 85,000,000 cells. The study's findings and limits: Sampled from patients, naive, central memory and Treg TCRB repertoires appeared more similar than those sampled from healthy donors. Any role of HLA type in TCRB rearrangement remained unresolved here. Across all four CD4+ subsets, people with type 1 diabetes showed modestly shorter TCRB CDR3s.

Investigators reverse transcribed all isolated RNA, so they sequenced expressed TCRB transcripts. Libraries were prepared by immunoSEQ multiplex PCR; TCRdb keeps only in-frame clonotypes and omits some of them. Of about 370,000 clones in the sample, 8.5% to 10% were seen once. A few counts support this clone. Its antigen is unidentified. The CDR3 is made up of 14 amino acids. The germline gives CDR1 MGHRA, CDR2 YSYEKL. The V and J ends lost 2 bases and 4 bases respectively, with 11 bases between them. The rearrangement uses TRBV4-1 and TRBJ1-2; no definite D call. The sequenced material came from central memory CD4+ T cells from blood. The origin of this receptor is a man aged 30-40 years with type 1 diabetes. CDR3 DNA: TGCGCCAGCAGCCAAATCTCAGCCATCTATGGCTACACCTTC. Translation gives CASSQISAIYGYTF.